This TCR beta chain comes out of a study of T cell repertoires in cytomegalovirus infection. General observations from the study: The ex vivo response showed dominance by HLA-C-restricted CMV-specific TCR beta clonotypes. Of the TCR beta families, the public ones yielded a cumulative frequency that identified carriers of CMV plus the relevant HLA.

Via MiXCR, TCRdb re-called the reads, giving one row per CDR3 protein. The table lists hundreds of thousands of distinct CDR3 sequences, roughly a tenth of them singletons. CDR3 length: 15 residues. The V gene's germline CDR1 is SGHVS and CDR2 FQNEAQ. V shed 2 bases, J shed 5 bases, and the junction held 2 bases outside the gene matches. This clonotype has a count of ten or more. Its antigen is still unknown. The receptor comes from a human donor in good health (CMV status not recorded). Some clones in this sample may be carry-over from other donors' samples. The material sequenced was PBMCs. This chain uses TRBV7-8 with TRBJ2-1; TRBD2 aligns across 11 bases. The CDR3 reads CASSLWGLADNEQFF. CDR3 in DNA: TGTGCCAGCAGCTTATGGGGACTAGCGGACAATGAGCAGTTCTTC.